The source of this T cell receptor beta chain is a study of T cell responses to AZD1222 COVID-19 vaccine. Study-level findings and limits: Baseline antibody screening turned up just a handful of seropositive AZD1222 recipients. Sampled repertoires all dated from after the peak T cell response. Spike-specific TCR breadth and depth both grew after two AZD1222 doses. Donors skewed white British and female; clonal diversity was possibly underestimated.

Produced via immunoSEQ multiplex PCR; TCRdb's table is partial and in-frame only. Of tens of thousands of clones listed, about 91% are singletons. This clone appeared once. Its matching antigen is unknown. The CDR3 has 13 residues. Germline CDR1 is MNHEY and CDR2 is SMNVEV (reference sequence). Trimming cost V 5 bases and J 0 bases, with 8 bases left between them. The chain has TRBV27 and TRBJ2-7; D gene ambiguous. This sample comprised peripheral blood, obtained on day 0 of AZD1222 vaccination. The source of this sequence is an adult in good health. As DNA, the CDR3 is TGTGCCAGCAGTATTGCAAGCTCCTACGAGCAGTACTTC. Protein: CASSIASSYEQYF.